These 12 T cell receptor beta chains were all obtained from the same sample, sequenced in a study of blood T cell repertoires in COVID-19. Some clones are missing from TCRdb's copy, which holds only in-frame ones; the method was immunoSEQ multiplex PCR. This repertoire shows roughly 260,000 clones, approximately 85% found once; its top ten account for less than 2.5%. The sequencing input was PBMCs or T cells enriched from blood (not recorded which). These receptors all stem from a woman between 45 and 60 years old who had recovered from COVID-19.

V is TRBV2 and J is TRBJ2-7, with unresolved D. CDR3 size: 12 residues. V gave up 7 bases and J gave up 6 bases, with 13 bases separating them. CDR1 is SNHLY and CDR2 is FYNNEI in the germline V gene. The DNA of the CDR3 is TGTGCCAGCACCGTCGGTATTAGCGAGCAGTACTTC. Translating it yields CASTVGISEQYF.

This clone was found a few times. The chain carries TRBV9 and TRBJ2-6; possible D gene TRBD1, 5 bases. Germline V gene data show CDR1 as SGDLS and CDR2 as YYNGEE. The V gene lost 0 bases and the J gene lost 0 bases, with 10 bases spanning the gap. There are 17 residues in the CDR3. The CDR3 sequence: CASSVGTSTSGANVLTF. The CDR3 DNA follows: TGTGCCAGCAGCGTAGGGACATCAACCTCTGGGGCCAACGTCCTGACTTTC.

The chain combines TRBV12-3 or TRBV12-4 with TRBJ1-1; no reliable D call. This CDR3 region has 11 residues. V was pared by 6 bases and J by 7 bases, with 9 bases between. This CDR3 is CASSVRDEAFF. CDR3 DNA: TGTGCCAGCAGCGTCCGGGATGAAGCTTTCTTT.

This clone has just one count. The chain employs TRBV19 and TRBJ2-1, with TRBD2 matching 11 bases. The CDR3 consists of 16 residues. Unmatched junction bases numbered 7, after V lost 3 bases and J lost 6 bases. From germline, CDR1 is LNHDA and CDR2 SQIVND (reference sequence). The CDR3 spells CASSILTSGVSNEQFF. The CDR3 DNA follows: TGTGCCAGTAGTATCTTGACTAGCGGGGTTTCCAATGAGCAGTTCTTC.

The rearrangement links TRBV6-6 to TRBJ2-3; possibly TRBD2 for D (5 bases). Trimming pared 7 bases from V and 0 bases from J, leaving 14 bases between. Germline CDR1 reads MNHNY; CDR2 reads SVGAGI (reference sequence). The CDR3 sequence is 15 residues long. The CDR3 is CASTITWESTDTQYF. CDR3 DNA: TGTGCCAGCACTATTACGTGGGAGAGCACAGATACGCAGTATTTT.

The CDR3 region has the DNA TGTGCCAGCAAGAAGGCCACCGGGAGCAATCAGCCCCAGCATTTT. Encoded protein: CASKKATGSNQPQHF. The chain joins TRBV2 to TRBJ1-5; D is ambiguous. V was shortened by 7 bases and J by 1 base, with 14 bases between the two germline ends. CDR3 length equals 15 residues. Germline V gene data show CDR1 as SNHLY and CDR2 as FYNNEI.

The V gene is TRBV13, the J gene TRBJ1-4; 7 bases align to TRBD1. V gave up 2 bases and J gave up 7 bases; unmatched junction bases: 7. The germline V gene has CDR1 PRHDT and CDR2 FYEKMQ (reference sequence). The CDR3 consists of 15 residues. DNA of the CDR3: TGTGCCAGCAGCTTATCGGGACAGCTACTTGAAAAACTGTTTTTT. Translated, it gives CASSLSGQLLEKLFF.

The chain employs TRBV12-5 and TRBJ1-1, with unresolved D. The CDR3 has 13 residues. V was pared by 2 bases and J by 2 bases, with 6 bases between. Germline V lookup: CDR1 LGHNT, CDR2 FRNRAP. CDR3 nucleotides: TGTGCTAGTGGTTTGACAGACAACACTGAAGCTTTCTTT. As protein: CASGLTDNTEAFF.

V usage is TRBV7-8 and J usage is TRBJ2-6; tentative D call: TRBD2 (5 bases). The CDR3 loop spans 16 amino acids. The ends were cut back, 4 bases at V and 2 bases at J, with 12 bases in the middle. Germline lookup yields CDR1 SGHVS and CDR2 FQNEAQ. The CDR3, as DNA: TGTGCCAGCAGCTCCCTCGGGGTGGCTGGGGCCAACGTCCTGACTTTC. It yields the protein CASSSLGVAGANVLTF.

The chain's CDR3 is CASSLVGGVQPQHF. The CDR3 region has the DNA TGTGCCAGCAGTTTAGTAGGGGGCGTTCAGCCCCAGCATTTT. The rearrangement joins TRBV28 to TRBJ1-5, with 7 positions matching TRBD1. The germline V gene encodes CDR1 MDHEN and CDR2 SYDVKM. Unmatched junction bases numbered 4, after V lost 2 bases and J lost 6 bases. The CDR3 runs 14 residues.

The CDR3 here is CASSLADVRNEKLFF. The CDR3 region has the DNA TGCGCCAGCAGCTTGGCCGATGTACGGAATGAAAAACTGTTTTTT. The chain has TRBV5-1 and TRBJ1-4; D gene unclear. The CDR3 consists of 15 residues. Germline-derived CDR1 and CDR2 are SGHRS and YFSETQ. Between the trimmed V and J ends, which lost 0 bases and 5 bases, there was a span of 11 bases.

The rearrangement uses TRBV18 and TRBJ2-7; 9 nucleotides agree with TRBD1. Germline trimming cut 3 bases from V and 5 bases from J; bases unmatched to any gene: 8. This CDR3 region has 15 residues. Germline CDR1 reads KGHSH; CDR2 reads LQKENI. The CDR3: CASSPQDRGGDEQYF. The CDR3, as DNA: TGTGCCAGCTCACCTCAGGACAGGGGAGGGGACGAGCAGTACTTC.